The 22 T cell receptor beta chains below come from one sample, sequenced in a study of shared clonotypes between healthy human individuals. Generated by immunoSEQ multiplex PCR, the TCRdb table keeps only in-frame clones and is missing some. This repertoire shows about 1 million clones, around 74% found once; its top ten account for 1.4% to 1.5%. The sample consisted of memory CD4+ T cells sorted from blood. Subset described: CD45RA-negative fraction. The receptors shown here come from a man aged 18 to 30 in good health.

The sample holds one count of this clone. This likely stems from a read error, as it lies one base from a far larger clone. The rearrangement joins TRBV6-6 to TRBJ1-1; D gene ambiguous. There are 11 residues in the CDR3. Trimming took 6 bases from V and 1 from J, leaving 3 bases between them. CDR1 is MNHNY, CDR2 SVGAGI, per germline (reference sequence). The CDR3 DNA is TGTGCCAGCAGAAGGAACACTGAAGCTTTCTTT. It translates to CASRRNTEAFF.

The CDR3 spells CASSPVAAGGYTF. The CDR3 bases are TGTGCCAGCAGCCCCGTGGCCGCAGGTGGCTACACCTTC. The chain carries TRBV6-5 and TRBJ1-2; D is uncertain. The CDR3 is 13 amino acids. V lost 6 bases and J 7 bases, leaving 15 bases between the germline ends. Germline loops: CDR1 MNHEY, CDR2 SVGAGI.

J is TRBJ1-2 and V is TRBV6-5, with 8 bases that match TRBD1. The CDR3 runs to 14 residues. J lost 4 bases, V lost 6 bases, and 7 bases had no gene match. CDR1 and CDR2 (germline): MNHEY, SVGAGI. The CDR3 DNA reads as TGTGCCAGCAGCGTAGGACAGGGACTCTATGGCTACACCTTC. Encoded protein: CASSVGQGLYGYTF.

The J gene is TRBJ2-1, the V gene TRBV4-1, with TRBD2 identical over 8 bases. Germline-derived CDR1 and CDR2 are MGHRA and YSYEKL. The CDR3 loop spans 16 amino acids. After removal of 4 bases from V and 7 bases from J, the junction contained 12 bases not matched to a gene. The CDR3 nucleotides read TGCGCCAGCAGCCGCCTGGGAGCGGGAGTCAGGAATGAGCAGTTCTTC. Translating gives CASSRLGAGVRNEQFF.

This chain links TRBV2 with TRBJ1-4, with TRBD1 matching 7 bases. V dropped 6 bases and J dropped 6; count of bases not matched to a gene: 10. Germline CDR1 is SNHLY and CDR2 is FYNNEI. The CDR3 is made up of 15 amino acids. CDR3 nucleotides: TGTGCCAGCAGCCCCAGGGGGGAGGTGTATGAAAAACTGTTTTTT. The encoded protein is CASSPRGEVYEKLFF. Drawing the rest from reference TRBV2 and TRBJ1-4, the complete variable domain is EPEVTQTPSHQVTQMGQEVILRCVPISNHLYFYWYRQILGQKVEFLVSFYNNEISEKSEIFDDQFSVERPDGSNFTLKIRSTKLEDSAMYFCASSPRGEVYEKLFFGSGTQLSVL.

The CDR3 is CASSLVTQETQYF. The CDR3 nucleotides read TGTGCCAGCAGTTTGGTCACCCAAGAGACCCAGTACTTC. This sequence joins TRBV28 and TRBJ2-5, with unresolved D. CDR1 and CDR2 (germline): MDHEN, SYDVKM. V lost 3 bases to trimming and J lost 1 base, with 6 bases between them. The CDR3 contains 13 residues.

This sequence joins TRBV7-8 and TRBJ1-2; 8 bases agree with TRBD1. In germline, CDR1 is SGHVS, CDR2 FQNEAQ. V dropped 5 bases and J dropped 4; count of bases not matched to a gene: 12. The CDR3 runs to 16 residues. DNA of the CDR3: TGTGCCAGCAGCATAATTCAGGGGGCTTGGGTCTATGGCTACACCTTC. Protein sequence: CASSIIQGAWVYGYTF.

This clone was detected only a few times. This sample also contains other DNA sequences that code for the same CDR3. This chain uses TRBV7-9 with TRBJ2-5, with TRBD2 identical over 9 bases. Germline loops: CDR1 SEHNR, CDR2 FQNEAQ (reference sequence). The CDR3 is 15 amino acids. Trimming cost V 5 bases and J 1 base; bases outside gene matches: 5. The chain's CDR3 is CASSLRLAAQETQYF. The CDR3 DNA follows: TGTGCCAGCAGCCTCCGACTAGCGGCCCAAGAGACCCAGTACTTC.

In DNA form, the CDR3 reads TGTGCCAGCAGTTTAAGGCAGGGTACGAGTTCACCCCTCCACTTT. This sequence encodes CASSLRQGTSSPLHF. This rearrangement joins TRBV28 to TRBJ1-6; tentatively, D is TRBD1 (5 bases). Between the trimmed V and J ends, which lost 2 bases and 9 bases, there was a span of 14 bases. CDR1 MDHEN and CDR2 SYDVKM come from the germline V gene. The CDR3 consists of 15 residues.

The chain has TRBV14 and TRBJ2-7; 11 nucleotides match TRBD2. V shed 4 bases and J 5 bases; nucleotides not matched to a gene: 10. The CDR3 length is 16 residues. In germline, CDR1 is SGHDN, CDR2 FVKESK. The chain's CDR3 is CASSRITVAGGHEQYF. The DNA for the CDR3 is TGTGCCAGCAGCCGAATTACAGTAGCGGGAGGGCACGAGCAGTACTTC.

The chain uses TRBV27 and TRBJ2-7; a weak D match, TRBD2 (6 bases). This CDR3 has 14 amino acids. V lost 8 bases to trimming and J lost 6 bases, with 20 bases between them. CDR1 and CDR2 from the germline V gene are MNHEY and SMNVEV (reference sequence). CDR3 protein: CASRRRDSTSEQYF. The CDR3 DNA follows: TGTGCCAGCCGCCGCCGGGACTCGACAAGCGAGCAGTACTTC.

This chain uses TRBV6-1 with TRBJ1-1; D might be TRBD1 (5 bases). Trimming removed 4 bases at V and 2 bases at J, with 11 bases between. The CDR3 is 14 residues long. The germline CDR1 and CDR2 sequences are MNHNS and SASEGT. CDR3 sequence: CASSVGHSNTEAFF. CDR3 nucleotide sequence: TGTGCCAGCAGTGTTGGACACTCCAACACTGAAGCTTTCTTT.

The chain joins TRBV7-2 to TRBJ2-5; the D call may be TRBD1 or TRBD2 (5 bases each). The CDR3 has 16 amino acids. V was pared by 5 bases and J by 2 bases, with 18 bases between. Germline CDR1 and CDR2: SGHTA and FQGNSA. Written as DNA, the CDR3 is TGTGCCAGCAGCCGAAACATGCAGGGACGACAAGAGACCCAGTACTTC. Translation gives CASSRNMQGRQETQYF.

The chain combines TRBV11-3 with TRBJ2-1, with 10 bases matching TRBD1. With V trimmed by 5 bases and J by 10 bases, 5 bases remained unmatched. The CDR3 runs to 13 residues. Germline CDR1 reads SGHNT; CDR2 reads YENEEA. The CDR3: CASSPTGGREQFF. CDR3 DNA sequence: TGTGCCAGCAGCCCGACAGGGGGCCGAGAGCAGTTCTTC.

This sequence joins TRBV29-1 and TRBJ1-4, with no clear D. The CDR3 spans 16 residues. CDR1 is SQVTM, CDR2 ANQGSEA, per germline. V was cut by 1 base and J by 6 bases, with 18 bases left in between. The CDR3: CSVEVQPMVGYEKLFF. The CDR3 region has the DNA TGCAGCGTTGAAGTTCAGCCGATGGTGGGCTATGAAAAACTGTTTTTT.

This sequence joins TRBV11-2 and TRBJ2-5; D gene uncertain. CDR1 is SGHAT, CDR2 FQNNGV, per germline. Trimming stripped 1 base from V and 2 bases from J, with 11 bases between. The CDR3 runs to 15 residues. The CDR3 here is CASSLVGPLQETQYF. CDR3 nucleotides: TGTGCCAGCAGCTTAGTTGGACCATTACAAGAGACCCAGTACTTC.

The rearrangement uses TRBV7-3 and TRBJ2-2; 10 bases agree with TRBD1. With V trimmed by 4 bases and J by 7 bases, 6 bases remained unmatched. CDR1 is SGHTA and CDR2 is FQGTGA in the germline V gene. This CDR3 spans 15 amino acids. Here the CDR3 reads CASSSRQGAVGELFF. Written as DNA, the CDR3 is TGTGCCAGCAGCTCCCGACAGGGGGCAGTCGGGGAGCTGTTTTTT.

CDR3 nucleotides: TGCGCCAGCAGCCCCCAGGGGGGTATGACTAATGAAAAACTGTTTTTT. It translates to CASSPQGGMTNEKLFF. The chain has TRBV4-3 and TRBJ1-4, with 7 bases identical to TRBD1. Unmatched junction bases numbered 7, after V lost 4 bases and J lost 2 bases. CDR1 LGHNA and CDR2 YSLEER come from the germline V gene. The CDR3 consists of 16 residues.

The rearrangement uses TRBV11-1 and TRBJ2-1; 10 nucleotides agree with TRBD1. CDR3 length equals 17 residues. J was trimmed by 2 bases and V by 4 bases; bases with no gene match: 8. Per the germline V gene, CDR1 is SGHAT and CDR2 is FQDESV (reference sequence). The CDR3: CASSYNFGQGAYNEQFF. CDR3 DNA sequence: TGTGCCAGCAGCTATAACTTCGGACAGGGGGCCTACAATGAGCAGTTCTTC. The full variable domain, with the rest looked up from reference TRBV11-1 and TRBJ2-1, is EAEVAQSPRYKITEKSQAVAFWCDPISGHATLYWYRQILGQGPELLVQFQDESVVDDSQLPKDRFSAERLKGVDSTLKIQPAELGDSAMYLCASSYNFGQGAYNEQFFGPGTRLTVL.

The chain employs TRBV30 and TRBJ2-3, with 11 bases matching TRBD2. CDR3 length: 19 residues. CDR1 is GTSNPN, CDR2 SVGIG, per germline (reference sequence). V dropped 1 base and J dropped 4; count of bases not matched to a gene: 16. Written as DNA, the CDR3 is TGTGCCTGGAGTGACCCCACTAGCGGGGGATACCGGGGTGCAGATACGCAGTATTTT. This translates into CAWSDPTSGGYRGADTQYF.

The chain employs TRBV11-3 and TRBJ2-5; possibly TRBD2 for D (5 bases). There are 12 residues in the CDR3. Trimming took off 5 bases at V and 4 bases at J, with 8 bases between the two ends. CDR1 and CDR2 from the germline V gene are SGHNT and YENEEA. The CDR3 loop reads CASSHRGETQYF. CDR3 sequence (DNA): TGTGCCAGCAGCCATCGGGGAGAGACCCAGTACTTC.

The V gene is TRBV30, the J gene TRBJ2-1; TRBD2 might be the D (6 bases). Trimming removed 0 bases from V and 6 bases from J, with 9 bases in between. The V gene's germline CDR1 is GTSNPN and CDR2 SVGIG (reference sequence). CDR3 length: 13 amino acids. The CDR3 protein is CAWSVGGSNEQFF. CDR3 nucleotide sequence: TGTGCCTGGAGTGTTGGAGGGTCCAATGAGCAGTTCTTC.